This entry concerns a single T cell receptor beta chain. The antigen it binds to is not known. Per-base quality was not reported, and no clone a single base away is much larger than it. CDR1 and CDR2, per the germline V gene, are MGHRA and YSYEKL. Cut back by 0 bases and 0 bases, the V and J ends lie 14 bases apart. Reading from cysteine to phenylalanine, the CDR3 counts 17 amino acids. The kept DNA is CDR3 alone, 51 bases in frame from the first base. The immunoSEQ Assay was the method used to sequence TCRbeta CDR3 regions. After extraction, genomic DNA underwent amplification by bias-controlled multiplex PCR, followed by high-throughput sequencing. The authors' pipeline ran thus. To quantify the absolute abundance of each unique TCRbeta CDR3 region, sequences were collapsed and filtered. T cell fraction was estimated by normalizing TCRbeta template counts to usable DNA, with usable DNA measured through amplification of reference genes found in all nucleated cells. Repertoire TCRs were annotated as SARS-CoV-2-specific when V gene, CDR3 amino acid sequence and J gene were exactly matched to a known reactive TCR set. The reference SARS-CoV-2 TCR set was derived from MIRA and filtered for enrichment in COVID-19-positive ImmuneCODE repertoires, a step that removed public or cross-reactive TCRs. Using the MIRA antigens, annotated TCRs were further analysed by specific ORF or by position within an ORF. Breadth was defined as the number of annotated unique rearrangements divided by the total number of unique productive rearrangements, and depth was defined as the summed frequency of the annotated unique rearrangements. Group comparisons of TCR breadth used two-sided Wilcoxon rank-sum tests. This immuneACCESS table, as held by TCRdb, lists in-frame sequences with V and J called but not all clones. Of the missing ones, under half trace to an unresolved V gene in checked studies; the others have no known cause. D and trimming come from the DNA, and the V and J calls and clone size come from that table. Present in this sample are 500,000 or so clones, 89% of which were seen just once. Of the sample, just over 2.5% is held by the ten largest clones.

This entry comes from a study of Ad26.COV2.S vaccination and SARS-CoV-2 variants (dated by TCRdb to 2020 to 2022). Regarding the research as a whole: Vaccine-arm donors were drawn from COV1001, a multicentre, randomized, double-blind, placebo-controlled phase I-IIa trial of Ad26.COV2.S in healthy adults. Ad26.COV2.S was administered intramuscularly at a dose of 5x10^10 or 1x10^11 viral particles, either as one shot or as two shots given 56 days apart. TCRbeta repertoire sequencing was used to assess the specificity and breadth of SARS-CoV-2-reactive T cell receptors after Ad26.COV2.S vaccination. A total of around 32 samples were included in the TCR-sequenced set, comprising some 20 Ad26.COV2.S vaccine recipients, 5 placebo recipients and 8 SARS-CoV-2 convalescent individuals. Participants in the trial were split at random into five groups of five each, receiving low-dose or high-dose Ad26.COV2.S once or twice, or else placebo on both occasions. Blinding of investigators to trial group allocation was maintained during experiments and outcome assessment.

The paper as a whole reports these results and caveats: Comparing responses between vaccine doses or regimens was not something the study was powered to do. Non-spike TCR breadth was comparable between vaccine and placebo recipients, consistent with the vaccine containing only spike. According to the authors, total T cell responses may have been underestimated by the TCR breadth and depth analyses. Ad26.COV2.S recipients had higher spike-specific TCR breadth than placebo recipients (P = 0.0014). After vaccination, spike-specific CD8+ and CD4+ T cell responses were reported to show substantial breadth.

The meaning of the sample's treatment or condition label: some 20 received Ad26.COV2.S at low or high dose, single or two shots; about five received placebo; per-sample allocation not given. For vaccine and placebo recipients, repertoires were sequenced using samples collected on day 63 after the first injection. Between 29 July and 7 August 2020, Cohort 1b enrolled 25 adults aged 18-55 years at one site in Boston, USA. Ad26.COV2.S was a replication-incompetent adenovirus type 26 vector that expressed a prefusion-stabilized SARS-CoV-2 spike protein derived from the original Wuhan strain. The TCR originated in a person between 18 and 65 years old who received the Ad26.COV2.S COVID-19 vaccine or a placebo. The chain uses TRBV4-1 and TRBJ2-5; the D region may be TRBD1 or TRBD2, each matching 5 bases equally. Sequencing used peripheral blood, obtained in a trial of Ad26.COV2.S vaccine versus placebo. The DNA sequence is TGCGCCAGCAGCCAAGAGGGAGTGGGACCCGACCAAGAGACCCAGTACTTC. It translates as CASSQEGVGPDQETQYF.